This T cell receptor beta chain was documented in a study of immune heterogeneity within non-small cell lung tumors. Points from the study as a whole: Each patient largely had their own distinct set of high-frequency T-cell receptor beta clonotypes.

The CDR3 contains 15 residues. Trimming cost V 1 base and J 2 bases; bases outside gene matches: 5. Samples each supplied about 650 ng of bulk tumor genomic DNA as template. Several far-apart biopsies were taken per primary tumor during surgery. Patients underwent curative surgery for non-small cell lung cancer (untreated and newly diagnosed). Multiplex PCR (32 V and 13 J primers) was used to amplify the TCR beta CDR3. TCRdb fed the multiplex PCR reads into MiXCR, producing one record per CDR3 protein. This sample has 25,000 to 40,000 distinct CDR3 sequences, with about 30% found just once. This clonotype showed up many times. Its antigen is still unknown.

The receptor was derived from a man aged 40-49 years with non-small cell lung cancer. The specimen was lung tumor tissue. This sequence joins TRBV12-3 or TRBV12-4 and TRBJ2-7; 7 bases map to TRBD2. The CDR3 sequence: CASSLEAGLTYEQYF. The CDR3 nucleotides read TGTGCCAGCAGTTTAGAAGCGGGACTTACCTACGAGCAGTACTTC.